This T cell receptor (beta chain) emerged from a study of cytomegalovirus exposure and HLA in healthy donors. Notes on the study in general: Generally TCR sequences proved uncommon, though certain public TCRs appeared in numerous donors.

This clone was seen only a few times. The antigen is not known. Use of 60 Vbeta and 13 Jbeta primers characterized the PCR. Repertoires were generated with immunoSEQ multiplex PCR, while TCRdb's copy carries only in-frame clones and drops some. The table has under 200,000 clones, roughly 80% seen once. The source is a human donor in good health. The sequenced sample consisted of PBMCs.

The CDR3 here is CASGHRENEKLFF. The DNA of the CDR3 is TGTGCCAGCGGACACAGAGAGAATGAAAAACTGTTTTTT. The rearrangement uses TRBV6-1 and TRBJ1-4; maybe TRBD1 (5 bases). Trimming took 8 bases from V and 5 from J, leaving 12 bases between them. Looked up from germline, CDR1 is MNHNS and CDR2 is SASEGT. There are 13 residues in the CDR3.